This T cell receptor beta chain was sequenced during a study of T cell changes during pregnancy in multiple sclerosis. The V gene lost 11 bases and the J gene lost 7 bases, with 23 bases spanning the gap. CDR3 size: 14 residues. Germline assignment: CDR1 ENHRY and CDR2 SYGVKD. Method: immunoSEQ multiplex PCR; TCRdb's copy keeps in-frame clones and lacks some. The sample yields 55,000 to 75,000 clones, 90% to 95% seen once. The gene calls are TRBV10-3 and TRBJ2-5; weak D call: TRBD2 (5 bases). The sequences come from peripheral blood, collected after pregnancy. The source of this sequence is a female donor with multiple sclerosis, enrolled in a pregnancy study. The CDR3 reads CASGNDQTAMTQYF. The CDR3, as DNA: TGTGCCTCCGGGAACGACCAAACCGCTATGACCCAGTACTTC.